This TCR beta chain was profiled in a study of cytomegalovirus exposure and HLA in healthy donors. Remarks on this clone: Its antigen remains unidentified.

A multiplex PCR was run with 60 Vbeta primers and 13 Jbeta primers. Profiling relied on immunoSEQ multiplex PCR, and the TCRdb table lists in-frame clones only, not all of them. The sample includes fewer than 150,000 clones, around 74% of them seen just once. Study-level points and caveats: Relative to the roughly 690-donor mean, N-insertions were reportedly fewer in an Asian-associated ancestry cluster in a later analysis.

This CDR3 has 15 amino acids. Germline V lookup: CDR1 LGHNA, CDR2 YNFKEQ. The germline V and J ends were trimmed by 0 bases and 4 bases, with 12 bases remaining between them. This chain connects TRBV4-2 to TRBJ2-5, with a possible D match to TRBD2 (5 bases). This TCR came from a man aged 30 to 45 in good health and CMV-seronegative. The material sequenced was PBMCs. CDR3 coding DNA: TGTGCCAGCAGCCAAGAGCTAGCCCGAGGAGAGACCCAGTACTTC. Its protein product is CASSQELARGETQYF.